The rows below give T cell receptor beta chains drawn from one sample of a study of cytomegalovirus exposure and HLA in healthy donors. The protocol was immunoSEQ multiplex PCR, while the TCRdb copy is restricted to in-frame clones and leaves out a portion. The sample consists of 150,000 to 200,000 clones, around 86% of them appearing once. The sequenced sample consisted of PBMCs. These receptors were collected from a woman aged 18-29 years in good health and CMV-seronegative. Each CDR3 is given with its conserved first and last residue. D genes are given only for firm matches. Rows give clone size only sometimes, using once, few, many, or a class for an expanded clone.

clone_size | j_call | d_call | v_call | cdr3_nt | cdr3_aa
NA | TRBJ1-2 | TRBD1 | TRBV6-5 | TGTGCCAGCTGTCCGTCAGGGGGCGATGGCTACACCTTC | CASCPSGGDGYTF
NA | TRBJ2-7 | TRBD2 | TRBV5-8 | TGTGCCAGCAGCTTGACTAGCGGGAGGATTTACGAGCAGTACTTC | CASSLTSGRIYEQYF
once | TRBJ1-2 | NA | TRBV4-1 | TGCGCCAGCAGCCAAGACAGGGCGGGAGGCTACACCTTC | CASSQDRAGGYTF
once | TRBJ1-2 | NA | TRBV6-6 | TGTGCCAGCAGCCACAGTGCTGTCCCGGATGGCTACACCTTC | CASSHSAVPDGYTF
once | TRBJ2-5 | TRBD1 | TRBV15 | TGTGCCACCAGCATCGGGCAGGGGGTTGCAGAGACCCAGTACTTC | CATSIGQGVAETQYF
NA | TRBJ2-7 | TRBD1 | TRBV4-1 | TGCGCCAGCAGCCCCCCGACAGGGCTTCAGGGCGAGCAGTACTTC | CASSPPTGLQGEQYF
once | TRBJ2-3 | TRBD2 | TRBV7-9 | TGTGCCAGCAGCGTAGCGGGAGGCCCCAGCACAGATACGCAGTATTTT | CASSVAGGPSTDTQYF
NA | TRBJ2-1 | NA | TRBV13 | TGTGCCAGCAGCTTATTGTCGAGTAAGGCAGGGGATCGCAATGAGCAGTTCTTC | CASSLLSSKAGDRNEQFF
NA | TRBJ1-4 | NA | TRBV30 | TGTGCCTGGAGTGTTGTTAGAAATGAAAAACTGTTTTTT | CAWSVVRNEKLFF
once | TRBJ2-2 | NA | TRBV5-1 | TGCGCCAGCAGCTTGGACACCTCGAACACCGGGGAGCTGTTTTTT | CASSLDTSNTGELFF
NA | TRBJ1-1 | TRBD1 | TRBV4-2 | TGTGCCAGCAGCCGGGGACAGATAAACACTGAAGCTTTCTTT | CASSRGQINTEAFF
NA | TRBJ2-1 | TRBD2 | TRBV15 | TGTGCCACCAAGCCGCTAGCGGGGGGGAGCTCCTACAATGAGCAGTTCTTC | CATKPLAGGSSYNEQFF
NA | TRBJ2-7 | NA | TRBV20-1 | TGCAGTGCTAGAATGGGGCTCGAGCAGTACTTC | CSARMGLEQYF
few | TRBJ2-7 | NA | TRBV29-1 | TGCAGCGTTGACAGGGGCTACGAGCAGTACTTC | CSVDRGYEQYF
NA | TRBJ1-1 | NA | TRBV5-4 | TGTGCCAGCGGGTCAGACAGAGAAGACAACACTGAAGCTTTCTTT | CASGSDREDNTEAFF
NA | TRBJ2-7 | NA | TRBV6-6 | TGTGCCAGCAGTACCTACTACGAGCAGTACTTC | CASSTYYEQYF
NA | TRBJ1-2 | NA | TRBV14 | TGTGCCAGCAGCCAAGCGGGGAAGGGTAGTTATGGCTACACCTTC | CASSQAGKGSYGYTF
NA | TRBJ2-1 | TRBD2 | TRBV5-1 | TGCGCCAGCAGCTTGGAAAGCCACCGGGACTACGCGAGCTCCTACAATGAGCAGTTCTTC | CASSLESHRDYASSYNEQFF
NA | TRBJ2-5 | TRBD1 | TRBV5-1 | TGCGCCAGCAGCCTGGGACAGGGGCTAGGTGGAGAGACCCAGTACTTC | CASSLGQGLGGETQYF
NA | TRBJ2-6 | NA | TRBV27 | TGTGCCAGCAGTTTATCCCTACTTTACGCTGGGGCCAACGTCCTGACTTTC | CASSLSLLYAGANVLTF
NA | TRBJ2-5 | TRBD1 | TRBV28 | TGTGCCAGCAGCCACGACGGACAGGGAGGAGAGACCCAGTACTTC | CASSHDGQGGETQYF
once | TRBJ2-3 | TRBD2 | TRBV4-2 | TGTGCCAGCAGCCAAGAGCTAGCGGCACTAGATACGCAGTATTTT | CASSQELAALDTQYF
NA | TRBJ2-5 | TRBD2 | TRBV9 | TGTGCCAGCAGCGTGGGCGGGAGGGCCGCAGAGACCCAGTACTTC | CASSVGGRAAETQYF
NA | TRBJ2-5 | NA | TRBV7-3 | TGTGCCAGCAGCTCTTCAACAGGGTACCAAGAGACCCAGTACTTC | CASSSSTGYQETQYF
NA | TRBJ2-5 | TRBD2 | TRBV30 | TGTGCCTGGAGCGGAGCGGGGGGGCCGGAGACCCAGTACTTC | CAWSGAGGPETQYF
once | TRBJ2-5 | TRBD1 | TRBV5-1 | TGCGCCAGCAGCCTGCTGCCCAGGGGGTTTGAGACCCAGTACTTC | CASSLLPRGFETQYF
NA | TRBJ1-2 | NA | TRBV6-7 | TGTGCCAGCTGTGGCCAGGGCGACTATGGCTACACCTTC | CASCGQGDYGYTF
NA | TRBJ2-7 | NA | TRBV5-8 | TGTGCCAGCAGCCGCCGAGGCGCGGGTGTCAAAACCTACGAGCAGTACTTC | CASSRRGAGVKTYEQYF
NA | TRBJ2-3 | TRBD2 | TRBV19 | TGTGCCAGTAGTATAGATGGCGGGAGGACCACAGATACGCAGTATTTT | CASSIDGGRTTDTQYF
NA | TRBJ1-1 | NA | TRBV9 | TGTGCCAGCAGCGTAAACCCCGGGACACCGGAGAACACTGAAGCTTTCTTT | CASSVNPGTPENTEAFF
NA | TRBJ2-2 | TRBD2 | TRBV15 | TGTGCCACCAGCAGCCGGGAGGTACTCGGGGAGCTGTTTTTT | CATSSREVLGELFF
NA | TRBJ1-3 | NA | TRBV30 | TGTGCAAGGACAGCATCTGGAAACACCATATATTTT | CARTASGNTIYF
NA | TRBJ2-7 | NA | TRBV4-1 | TGCGCCAGCAGCCAAGATAGGAGCGCCGAGCAGTACTTC | CASSQDRSAEQYF
NA | TRBJ1-2 | TRBD1 | TRBV5-1 | TGCGCCAGCAGCGTAGGACAGGGGGCGCGAGGCTATGGCTACACCTTC | CASSVGQGARGYGYTF
NA | TRBJ1-1 | NA | TRBV7-8 | TGTGCCAGCAGCTTATCCCAGGGTTGGGGCACTGAAGCTTTCTTT | CASSLSQGWGTEAFF
few | TRBJ2-1 | NA | TRBV20-1 | TGCAGTGCTCTTAAGCAGGATGAGCAGTTCTTC | CSALKQDEQFF
NA | TRBJ1-1 | NA | TRBV5-1 | TGCGCCAGCAGCTTTAAGGGGATGAACACTGAAGCTTTCTTT | CASSFKGMNTEAFF
NA | TRBJ2-2 | NA | TRBV9 | TGTGCCAGCAGCGCAGGGTTGGCCGGGGAGCTGTTTTTT | CASSAGLAGELFF
NA | TRBJ2-1 | TRBD2 | TRBV5-4 | TGTGCCAGCAGCTTGTCTAGCGGGAGAGGGGAGCAGTTCTTC | CASSLSSGRGEQFF
NA | TRBJ2-5 | NA | TRBV15 | TGTGCCACCAGCTTACGGACTACCACGGGGGAGACCCAGTACTTC | CATSLRTTTGETQYF
few | TRBJ1-3 | NA | TRBV2 | TGTGCCAGCAGTGCCGACATCTCTGGAAACACCATATATTTT | CASSADISGNTIYF
NA | TRBJ2-7 | NA | TRBV2 | TGTGCCAGCAGTGATGGCAGGGTGGAAAAGCTGGGCTACGAGCAGTACTTC | CASSDGRVEKLGYEQYF
NA | TRBJ1-1 | NA | TRBV5-1 | TGCGCCAGCAGCCCAAGCACAGGGAACACTGAAGCTTTCTTT | CASSPSTGNTEAFF
NA | TRBJ2-5 | TRBD1 | TRBV5-4 | TGTGCCAGCAGCGCGGACAGGGGGCTAGAGACCCAGTACTTC | CASSADRGLETQYF
NA | TRBJ1-2 | TRBD1 | TRBV2 | TGTGCCAGCAGTTCCAGACAGGGGTCCTATGGCTACACCTTC | CASSSRQGSYGYTF
NA | TRBJ2-1 | TRBD1 | TRBV18 | TGTGCCAGCTCACCAACGACAGGGCACAATGAGCAGTTCTTC | CASSPTTGHNEQFF
NA | TRBJ2-2 | NA | TRBV4-1 | TGCGCCAGCAGCCAAGATCCAGGGTTTACCGGGGAGCTGTTTTTT | CASSQDPGFTGELFF
NA | TRBJ1-1 | TRBD1 | TRBV7-9 | TGTGCCAGCAGCTTACAGGGGGCGAACACTGAAGCTTTCTTT | CASSLQGANTEAFF
once | TRBJ2-7 | NA | TRBV30 | TGTGCCTGGAGTGTACAAACCTACGAGCAGTACTTC | CAWSVQTYEQYF
NA | TRBJ1-2 | TRBD1 | TRBV6-1 | TGTGCCAGCTGGGACAGGGGAGCTAACTATGGCTACACCTTC | CASWDRGANYGYTF
NA | TRBJ2-2 | NA | TRBV7-6 | TGTGCCAGCAGCTTAGAACAGCACACCGGGGAGCTGTTTTTT | CASSLEQHTGELFF
few | TRBJ1-5 | NA | TRBV4-1 | TGCGCCAGCAGCCCGGGTCCCAATCAGCCCCAGCATTTT | CASSPGPNQPQHF
few | TRBJ1-1 | TRBD1 | TRBV9 | TGTGCCAGCAGCGTAGGGGATTTTGGGGACAGAGATGAAGCTTTCTTT | CASSVGDFGDRDEAFF
once | TRBJ2-2 | TRBD2 | TRBV5-1 | TGCGCCAGCAGCTTGGTCCCAGCGGGAGGGCCTGCCACCGGGGAGCTGTTTTTT | CASSLVPAGGPATGELFF
few | TRBJ1-6 | NA | TRBV2 | TGTGCCAGCAGGAAGACGGGGAATAATTCACCCCTCCACTTT | CASRKTGNNSPLHF
NA | TRBJ2-3 | TRBD1 | TRBV2 | TGTGCCAGCAGTTCCGGGACAGGGTCCACAGATACGCAGTATTTT | CASSSGTGSTDTQYF
few | TRBJ2-3 | TRBD2 | TRBV28 | TGTGCCAGCAGTTTATCCGGACTAGCGGGAGTGAGAGATACGCAGTATTTT | CASSLSGLAGVRDTQYF
NA | TRBJ1-4 | TRBD1 | TRBV18 | TGTGCCAGCTCACCGGGGACAGGGAGATGGTCTAATGAAAAACTGTTTTTT | CASSPGTGRWSNEKLFF
NA | TRBJ2-2 | TRBD1 | TRBV6-1 | TGTGCCAGCCCTGGGACAGGGGGAACCGGGGAGCTGTTTTTT | CASPGTGGTGELFF